This entry lists 20 T cell receptor beta chains sequenced from one sample in a study of T cells expressing NK-cell markers. Each CDR3 protein gets one entry in TCRdb, which reprocessed the 5' RACE reads and gives no DNA. This table lists roughly 430,000 distinct CDR3 sequences. The sample consisted of blood T cells: a sorted CD56 or NKG2C T cell subset, CD4+ or CD8+ T cells, or bulk PBMC T cells (not recorded which). The receptors here all came from a woman aged 18 to 75 in good health.

This sequence joins TRBV6-5 and TRBJ1-2; TCRdb designates TRBD1, a call that cannot be tested without DNA. CDR1 and CDR2 from the germline V gene are MNHEY and SVGAGI. CDR3 length: 17 residues. CDR3 in amino acids: CASSLSPSGRDLYGYTF.

The J gene is TRBJ2-6, the V gene TRBV29-1. The length of the CDR3 is 13 residues. Germline CDR1 SQVTM, CDR2 ANQGSEA. The CDR3 sequence is CSVEESGANVLTF.

The chain links TRBV12-3 or TRBV12-4 to TRBJ2-1; the TCRdb call, TRBD1, lacks DNA for checking. There are 14 residues in the CDR3. The CDR3 loop reads CASGDRAPYNEQFF.

This chain connects TRBV5-1 to TRBJ2-2. This CDR3 is 13 amino acids long. Germline V gene data show CDR1 as SGHRS and CDR2 as YFSETQ. This CDR3 is CASRLVVTGELFF.

This chain joins TRBV27 and TRBJ2-7; as DNA is missing, the TRBD2 call by TCRdb cannot be tested. Germline CDR1 and CDR2: MNHEY and SMNVEV (reference sequence). CDR3 size: 12 residues. CDR3 loop: CASARGSVEQYF.

The J gene is TRBJ2-4, the V gene TRBV5-1; the TCRdb D gene call, TRBD2, has no DNA to confirm it. Germline assignment: CDR1 SGHRS and CDR2 YFSETQ. This CDR3 contains 16 residues. The CDR3: CASSLDLRTSQSQVLF. The full variable domain, in which reference TRBV5-1 and TRBJ2-4 provide the parts outside the CDR3, is KAGVTQTPRYLIKTRGQQVTLSCSPISGHRSVSWYQQTPGQGLQFLFEYFSETQRNKGNFPGRFSGRQFSNSRSEMNVSTLELGDSALYLCASSLDLRTSQSQVLFGAGTRLSVL.

The V gene is TRBV14, the J gene TRBJ2-1; TCRdb proposes TRBD2, but this gene call is untestable without DNA. Per the germline V gene, CDR1 is SGHDN and CDR2 is FVKESK. This CDR3 spans 21 amino acids. CDR3 sequence: CASSQDDPWTSGTSSYNEQFF. The full variable domain, rest sourced from reference TRBV14 and TRBJ2-1, is EAGVTQFPSHSVIEKGQTVTLRCDPISGHDNLYWYRRVMGKEIKFLLHFVKESKQDESGMPNNRFLAERTGGTYSTLKVQPAELEDSGVYFCASSQDDPWTSGTSSYNEQFFGPGTRLTVL.

The chain combines TRBV4-3 with TRBJ2-1. The CDR3 length is 15 residues. The germline V gene encodes CDR1 LGHNA and CDR2 YSLEER. The CDR3: CASSQGQVSHNEQFF.

The chain carries TRBV20-1 and TRBJ2-3; the TCRdb call, TRBD2, lacks DNA for checking. Germline V gene data show CDR1 as DFQATT and CDR2 as SNEGSKA (reference sequence). The CDR3 is 13 residues long. CDR3 amino acids: CSAEKRGTDTQYF.

The chain employs TRBV12-3 or TRBV12-4 and TRBJ2-5; TCRdb's D gene call, TRBD1, goes unchecked for lack of DNA. The CDR3 runs to 16 residues. This CDR3 reads CASSLGKGVVGETQYF.

This chain links TRBV29-1 with TRBJ2-2; TCRdb reports TRBD1, a call that lacks DNA to check it against. CDR3 size: 14 residues. Germline V CDR1 and CDR2: SQVTM, ANQGSEA. This chain's CDR3 is CSAHGQGNTGELFF.

The chain couples TRBV9 to TRBJ2-3; TCRdb designates TRBD1, a call that cannot be tested without DNA. CDR1 is SGDLS and CDR2 is YYNGEE in the germline V gene. CDR3 length: 15 amino acids. The CDR3 protein is CASSVGGGSGDTQYF.

V is TRBV11-2 and J is TRBJ1-4; the D call of TRBD1 rests on TCRdb alone, since no DNA is present to check it. Germline assignment: CDR1 SGHAT and CDR2 FQNNGV. The CDR3 is 14 amino acids. This CDR3 reads CASSLGYRGEKLFF.

V gene TRBV25-1 combines with J gene TRBJ1-3; TCRdb reports TRBD1, a call that lacks DNA to check it against. The CDR3 covers 16 residues. The germline V gene has CDR1 MGHDK and CDR2 SYGVNS. This CDR3 is CASSGGGTPSGNTIYF.

This rearrangement joins TRBV6-2 or TRBV6-3 to TRBJ2-7; the D call from TCRdb, TRBD1, cannot be confirmed without DNA. The CDR3 contains 14 residues. The germline V gene encodes CDR1 MNHEY and CDR2 SVGEGT. CDR3 in amino acids: CASSYRDDSYEQYF.

V is TRBV5-1 and J is TRBJ2-3; without DNA, the TCRdb call of TRBD1 cannot be checked. Germline lookup yields CDR1 SGHRS and CDR2 YFSETQ. The CDR3 totals 15 residues. This CDR3 reads CASSDRDVSTDTQYF.

This chain links TRBV6-2 or TRBV6-3 with TRBJ2-7; TCRdb calls TRBD2, which cannot be checked without DNA. The CDR3 contains 17 residues. The V gene's germline CDR1 is MNHEY and CDR2 SVGEGT. Here the CDR3 reads CATLPGLAGLLPYEQYF.

This chain uses TRBV21-1 with TRBJ2-7; the D gene TCRdb calls, TRBD1, cannot be checked with no DNA. TRBV21-1 is a pseudogene locus. CDR3 length equals 15 residues. Here the CDR3 reads CASTRFLRTGREQYF.

The chain joins TRBV29-1 to TRBJ2-4; lacking DNA, the TRBD2 call made by TCRdb goes unchecked. From germline, CDR1 is SQVTM and CDR2 ANQGSEA. This CDR3 has 14 amino acids. The CDR3 sequence is CSVGGGTRGPIQYF.

V is TRBV2 and J is TRBJ2-3; checking the TCRdb D call of TRBD1 is not possible without DNA. The CDR3 has 14 residues. Germline V gene lookup returns CDR1 SNHLY and CDR2 FYNNEI. The CDR3 here is CASSGFGGTDTQYF.